Reported below is one T cell receptor beta chain. Germline V gives CDR1 MDHEN, CDR2 SYDVKM. The CDR3 consists of 13 residues. With 3 bases removed from V and 6 bases from J, the gap between germline ends came to 11 bases. The repertoire was sequenced with immunoSEQ multiplex PCR; TCRdb's copy has only in-frame clones and lacks some. The sample shows some 1,900,000 clones, approximately 94% of them seen only once. The record originates from a study of shared clonotypes between healthy human individuals. Cells designated naive CD8 were CD45RO-negative and were positively selected for CCR7, with terminally differentiated effector memory CD45RA+ cells excluded.

This sequence joins TRBV28 and TRBJ1-1; D is unclear. The sample comprised naive CD8+ T cells sorted from blood. The TCR comes from a man younger than 30 in good health. The chain's CDR3 is CASSFPSEPEAFF. The CDR3 DNA sequence: TGTGCCAGCAGTTTCCCATCTGAACCTGAAGCTTTCTTT.